This T cell receptor (beta chain) stems from a study of blood T cell repertoires in COVID-19. The method was immunoSEQ multiplex PCR; TCRdb's version includes in-frame clones alone and lacks a portion of them. The table shows roughly 200,000 clones, with more than 80% occurring only once. This clone was counted a few times. From germline, CDR1 is GTSNPN and CDR2 SVGIG (reference sequence). The V end lost 2 bases, the J end lost 7 bases, and 12 bases lay between the germline ends. The CDR3 loop spans 13 amino acids. The chain links TRBV30 to TRBJ1-5; D is unclear. The clonotype originates from a woman aged 55-70 years with acute or convalescent COVID-19. Input material: peripheral blood. Here the CDR3 reads CAWSSGEGQPQHF. In nucleotides, the CDR3 is TGTGCCTGGAGTAGCGGGGAAGGGCAGCCCCAGCATTTT.